The 8 T cell receptor beta chains listed next were all sequenced from one sample in a study of T cells after yellow fever vaccination. A single record per CDR3 protein comes from TCRdb applying MiXCR to the 5' RACE reads. The sample includes 160,000 or so distinct CDR3 sequences, 6% to 7.5% of them seen just once. Sequencing was performed on CD4+ T cells sorted from PBMCs, taken 5 days after the first yellow fever vaccination. Receptor source: a man aged 18 to 29 who received the YFV17D yellow fever vaccine.

This clonotype has at least ten counts. DNA of the CDR3: TGTGCCACCAGTGATTTCGTGGGAACTGAAGCTTTCTTT. Protein product: CATSDFVGTEAFF. J is TRBJ1-1 and V is TRBV24-1; D ambiguous. Trimming stripped 1 base from V and 5 bases from J, with 7 bases between. This CDR3 is built from 13 residues. The germline gives CDR1 KGHDR, CDR2 SFDVKD.

This sequence joins TRBV7-9 and TRBJ1-3; 10 positions match TRBD1. V was clipped by 5 bases and J by 2 bases; unmatched bases: 3. This CDR3 has 15 amino acids. CDR1 is SEHNR, CDR2 FQNEAQ, per germline (reference sequence). The CDR3, as DNA: TGTGCCAGCAGCCTGACAGGGGGCACTGGAAACACCATATATTTT. It is translated as CASSLTGGTGNTIYF.

This clonotype was counted between two and nine times. This sequence joins TRBV7-9 and TRBJ1-4; the match to TRBD1 covers 9 bases. The CDR3 has 15 residues. Trimming at V came to 5 bases and at J to 10 bases, leaving 11 bases not matched to a gene. Germline V gene data show CDR1 as SEHNR and CDR2 as FQNEAQ (reference sequence). Here the CDR3 DNA reads TGTGCCAGCAGCCAGACGGACAGGGGAGTAGGAAAACTGTTTTTT. It specifies CASSQTDRGVGKLFF.

On this clonotype: The junction and the germline gene differ at one end; a read error may be behind it. This rearrangement joins TRBV7-9 to TRBJ1-3; 10 nucleotides match TRBD1. The V gene's germline CDR1 is SEHNR and CDR2 FQNEAQ (reference sequence). This CDR3 region has 17 residues. This CDR3 reads CASSLTWDRGPGNTIHF. The CDR3 DNA follows: TGTGCCAGCAGCCTCACTTGGGACAGGGGTCCTGGAAACACCATACATTTT. Drawing the rest from reference TRBV7-9 and TRBJ1-3, the complete variable domain is DTGVSQNPRHKITKRGQNVTFRCDPISEHNRLYWYRQTLGQGPEFLTYFQNEAQLEKSRLLSDRFSAERPKGSFSTLEIQRTEQGDSAMYLCASSLTWDRGPGNTIHFGEGSWLTVV.

V and J are TRBV7-2 and TRBJ1-1, with D possibly matching TRBD1 (6 bases). Germline V CDR1 and CDR2: SGHTA, FQGNSA. V lost 2 bases and J lost 8, with 12 bases in between. The CDR3 extends over 13 amino acids. CDR3 residues: CASSLRRGGEAFF. Written as DNA, the CDR3 is TGTGCCAGCAGCTTACGAAGGGGGGGGGAAGCTTTCTTT.

This clonotype was detected many times. The rearrangement uses TRBV12-3 or TRBV12-4 and TRBJ2-1; maybe TRBD1 (6 bases). V gave up 4 bases and J gave up 7 bases, with 14 bases separating them. CDR3 length: 14 amino acids. DNA of the CDR3: TGTGCCAGCAGTTCAATGGGGGCGAGGAATGAGCAGTTCTTC. The encoded protein is CASSSMGARNEQFF.

Only a few counts were recorded for this clonotype. The rearrangement links TRBV5-1 to TRBJ2-6; 8 nucleotides match TRBD2. The junction had 2 bases not matched to a gene; V was cut back by 4 bases and J by 2 bases. The germline CDR1 and CDR2 sequences are SGHRS and YFSETQ. CDR3 length: 15 residues. The CDR3 nucleotides read TGCGCCAGCAGCCCCGGGAGGGCTGGGGCCAACGTCCTGACTTTC. It codes for CASSPGRAGANVLTF.

This chain links TRBV15 with TRBJ2-2, with unresolved D. This CDR3 is 13 amino acids long. The germline V gene has CDR1 LNHNV and CDR2 YYDKDF (reference sequence). V lost 0 bases and J 7 bases, leaving 6 bases between the germline ends. CDR3 in DNA: TGTGCCACCAGCAGAGATCTTTACGGGGAGCTGTTTTTT. Its translation is CATSRDLYGELFF.